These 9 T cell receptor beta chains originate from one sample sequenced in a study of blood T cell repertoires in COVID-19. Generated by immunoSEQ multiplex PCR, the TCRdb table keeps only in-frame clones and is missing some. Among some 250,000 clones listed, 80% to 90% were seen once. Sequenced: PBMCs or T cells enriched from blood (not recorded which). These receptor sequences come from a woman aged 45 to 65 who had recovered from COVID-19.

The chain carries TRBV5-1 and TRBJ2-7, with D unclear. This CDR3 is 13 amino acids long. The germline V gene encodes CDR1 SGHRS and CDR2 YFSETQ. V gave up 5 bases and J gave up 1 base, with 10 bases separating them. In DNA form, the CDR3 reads TGCGCCAGCAGTTTAGCTAATTCCTACGAGCAGTACTTC. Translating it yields CASSLANSYEQYF.

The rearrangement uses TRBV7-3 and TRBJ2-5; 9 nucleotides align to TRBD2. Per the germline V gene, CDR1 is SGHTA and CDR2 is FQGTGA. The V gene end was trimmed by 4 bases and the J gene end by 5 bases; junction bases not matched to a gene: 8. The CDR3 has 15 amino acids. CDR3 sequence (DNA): TGTGCCAGCAGCTGGGTAGCGGGAGTAGGGGAGACCCAGTACTTC. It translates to CASSWVAGVGETQYF.

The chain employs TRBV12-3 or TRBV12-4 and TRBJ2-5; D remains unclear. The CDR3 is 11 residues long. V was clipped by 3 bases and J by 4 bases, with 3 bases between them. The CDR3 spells CASSFRETQYF. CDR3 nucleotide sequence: TGTGCCAGCAGTTTTAGAGAGACCCAGTACTTC.

CDR3 DNA: TGCAGTGCTAGTCGGATACTGGGGAGTATCTACGAGCAGTACTTC. Translating it yields CSASRILGSIYEQYF. This chain connects TRBV20-1 to TRBJ2-7, with D possibly matching TRBD2 (5 bases). The CDR3 contains 15 residues. Trimming shortened V by 3 bases and J by 3 bases, and 18 bases separated the two germline ends. Germline V lookup: CDR1 DFQATT, CDR2 SNEGSKA (reference sequence).

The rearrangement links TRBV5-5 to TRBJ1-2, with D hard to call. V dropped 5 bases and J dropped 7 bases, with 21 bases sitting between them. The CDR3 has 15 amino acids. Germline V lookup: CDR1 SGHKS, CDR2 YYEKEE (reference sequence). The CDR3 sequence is CASSQNDNLFSGYTF. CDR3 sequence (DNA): TGTGCCAGCAGTCAAAATGACAATCTTTTCTCTGGCTACACCTTC.

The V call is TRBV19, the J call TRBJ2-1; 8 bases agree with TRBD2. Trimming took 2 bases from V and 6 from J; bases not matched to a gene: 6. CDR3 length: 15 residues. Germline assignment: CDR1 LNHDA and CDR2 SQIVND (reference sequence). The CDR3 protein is CASSILAGTVNEQFF. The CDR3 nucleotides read TGTGCCAGTAGTATACTAGCGGGTACAGTCAATGAGCAGTTCTTC.

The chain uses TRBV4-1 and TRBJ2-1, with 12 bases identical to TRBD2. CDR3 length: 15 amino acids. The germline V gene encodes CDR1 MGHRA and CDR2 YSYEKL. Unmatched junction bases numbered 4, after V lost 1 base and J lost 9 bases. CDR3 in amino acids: CASSQASGRGSEQFF. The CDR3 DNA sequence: TGCGCCAGCAGCCAAGCTAGCGGGAGGGGGAGTGAGCAGTTCTTC.

This chain's CDR3 is CASSEALGLAGELDEQFF. CDR3 DNA: TGTGCCAGCAGTGAAGCGCTAGGGCTAGCGGGAGAATTGGATGAGCAGTTCTTC. V usage is TRBV2 and J usage is TRBJ2-1; 10 nucleotides agree with TRBD2. CDR1 is SNHLY and CDR2 is FYNNEI in the germline V gene. CDR3 length: 18 residues. Trimming removed 0 bases from V and 8 bases from J; junction bases left unmatched: 13.

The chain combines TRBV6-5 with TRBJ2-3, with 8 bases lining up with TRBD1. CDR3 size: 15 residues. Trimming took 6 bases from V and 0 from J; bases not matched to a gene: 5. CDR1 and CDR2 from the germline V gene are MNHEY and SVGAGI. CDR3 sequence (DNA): TGTGCCAGCAGAGAGGGACAGGCGAGCACAGATACGCAGTATTTT. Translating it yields CASREGQASTDTQYF.